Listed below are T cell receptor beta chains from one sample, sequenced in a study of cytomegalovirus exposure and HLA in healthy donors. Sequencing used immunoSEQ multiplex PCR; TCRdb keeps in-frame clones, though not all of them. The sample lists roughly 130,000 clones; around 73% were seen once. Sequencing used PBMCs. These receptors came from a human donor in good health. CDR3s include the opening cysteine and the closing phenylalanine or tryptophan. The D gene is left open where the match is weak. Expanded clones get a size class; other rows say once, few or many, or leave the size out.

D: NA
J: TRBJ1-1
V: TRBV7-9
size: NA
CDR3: CASSFRGGIEAFF
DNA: TGTGCCAGCAGCTTCAGGGGCGGAATTGAAGCTTTCTTT

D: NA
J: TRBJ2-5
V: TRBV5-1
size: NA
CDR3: CASSLAPSGGVETQYF
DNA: TGCGCCAGCAGCTTGGCCCCCTCAGGAGGTGTAGAGACCCAGTACTTC

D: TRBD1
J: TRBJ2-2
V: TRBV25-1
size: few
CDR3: CASRQGPANTGELFF
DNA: TGTGCCAGTCGACAGGGGCCCGCGAACACCGGGGAGCTGTTTTTT

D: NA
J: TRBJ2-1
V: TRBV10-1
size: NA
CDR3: CASSEFVENEQFF
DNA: TGCGCCAGCAGTGAGTTTGTGGAGAATGAGCAGTTCTTC

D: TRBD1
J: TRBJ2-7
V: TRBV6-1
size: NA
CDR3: CASSEARGIDEQYF
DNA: TGTGCCAGCAGTGAAGCCAGGGGGATAGACGAGCAGTACTTC

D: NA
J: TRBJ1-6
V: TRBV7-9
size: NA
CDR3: CASTPTLRSPLHF
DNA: TGTGCCAGCACCCCCACCCTACGTTCACCCCTCCACTTT

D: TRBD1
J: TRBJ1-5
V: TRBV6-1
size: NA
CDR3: CASSELDRETQPQHF
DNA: TGTGCCAGCAGTGAACTAGACAGGGAAACTCAGCCCCAGCATTTT

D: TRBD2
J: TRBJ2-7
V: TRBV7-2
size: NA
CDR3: CASSTTSGSVGEQYF
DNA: TGTGCCAGCAGCACCACTAGCGGGAGTGTCGGCGAGCAGTACTTC

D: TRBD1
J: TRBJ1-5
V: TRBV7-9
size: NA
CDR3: CSSSRGQGIHQPQHF
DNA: TGTTCCAGCAGCCGTGGACAGGGGATCCATCAGCCCCAGCATTTT

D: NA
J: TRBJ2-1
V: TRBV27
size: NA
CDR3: CASRSRGRASVGQFF
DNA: TGTGCCAGCAGGTCAAGGGGGAGAGCCTCGGTTGGGCAGTTCTTC

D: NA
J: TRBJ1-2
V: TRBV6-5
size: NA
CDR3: CASSYGGGNYGYTF
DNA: TGTGCCAGCAGTTACGGGGGGGGGAACTATGGCTACACCTTC

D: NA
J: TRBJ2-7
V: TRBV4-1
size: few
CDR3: CASSQVQGPYEQYF
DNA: TGCGCCAGCAGCCAAGTACAGGGACCCTACGAGCAGTACTTC

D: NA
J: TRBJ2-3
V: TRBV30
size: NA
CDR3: CAWIGHGGTQYF
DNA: TGTGCCTGGATCGGCCACGGGGGTACGCAGTATTTT

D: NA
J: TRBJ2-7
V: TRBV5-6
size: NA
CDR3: CASSLDRIYEQYF
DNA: TGTGCCAGCAGCTTGGACAGAATCTACGAGCAGTACTTC

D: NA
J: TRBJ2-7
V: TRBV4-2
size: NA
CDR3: CASSPPGYEQYF
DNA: TGTGCCAGCAGCCCCCCGGGGTACGAGCAGTACTTC

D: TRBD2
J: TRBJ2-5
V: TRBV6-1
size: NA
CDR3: CASSPHGGAGAQYF
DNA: TGTGCCAGCAGTCCCCACGGGGGGGCCGGGGCCCAGTACTTC

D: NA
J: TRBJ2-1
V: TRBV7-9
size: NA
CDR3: CASSLVPGTLNEQFF
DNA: TGTGCCAGCAGCTTAGTGCCCGGGACTCTCAATGAGCAGTTCTTC

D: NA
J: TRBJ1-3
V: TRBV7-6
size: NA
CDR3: CASSPGDFSGNTIYF
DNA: TGTGCCAGCAGCCCCGGGGACTTCTCTGGAAACACCATATATTTT

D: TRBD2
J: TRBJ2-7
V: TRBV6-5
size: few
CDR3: CASRRLAGGHEQYF
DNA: TGTGCCAGCAGACGACTAGCGGGGGGGCACGAGCAGTACTTC

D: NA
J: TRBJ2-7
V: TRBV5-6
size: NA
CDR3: CASSRLSQGYEQYF
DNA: TGTGCCAGCAGTCGCCTTTCCCAGGGTTACGAGCAGTACTTC

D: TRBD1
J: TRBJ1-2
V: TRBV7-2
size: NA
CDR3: CASSPGTVYGYTF
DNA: TGTGCCAGCAGCCCAGGGACAGTCTATGGCTACACCTTC

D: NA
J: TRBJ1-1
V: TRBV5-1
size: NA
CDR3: CASSLGGGGGFTEAFF
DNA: TGCGCCAGCAGCCTGGGGGGGGGTGGGGGTTTCACTGAAGCTTTCTTT

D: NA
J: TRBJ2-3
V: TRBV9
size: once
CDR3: CASSVAVGGTDTQYF
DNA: TGTGCCAGCAGCGTGGCTGTGGGAGGCACAGATACGCAGTATTTT

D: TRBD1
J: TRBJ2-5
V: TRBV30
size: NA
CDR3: CAWSVQGPQETQYF
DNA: TGTGCCTGGAGTGTACAGGGGCCTCAAGAGACCCAGTACTTC

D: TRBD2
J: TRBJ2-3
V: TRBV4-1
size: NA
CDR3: CASRASGSADTQYF
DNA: TGCGCCAGCCGTGCTAGCGGGAGTGCAGATACGCAGTATTTT